This is a list of T cell receptor beta chains from one sample in a study of cytomegalovirus exposure and HLA in healthy donors. Sequencing used immunoSEQ multiplex PCR; TCRdb keeps in-frame clones, though not all of them. The sample lists nearly 200,000 clones; over 65% were seen once. Sequencing was performed on PBMCs. The receptors were sampled from a boy younger than 10 in good health and CMV-seronegative. Both conserved end residues are part of each CDR3. The D gene is left open where the match is weak. A clone size is listed for some rows: how often the clone was seen (once, few, many), or a class if it is expanded.

V gene	clone size	J gene	D gene	CDR3 DNA	CDR3 protein
TRBV27	NA	TRBJ2-3	NA	TGTGCCAGCAGGCAGAGAGGGGACAACACAGATACGCAGTATTTT	CASRQRGDNTDTQYF
TRBV14	NA	TRBJ1-2	NA	TGTGCCAGCAGCCCCGGACAGACCTATGGCTACACCTTC	CASSPGQTYGYTF
TRBV7-6	NA	TRBJ1-6	NA	TGTGCCAGCAGCTTAAGCAGACAGGTGGATTCACCCCTCCACTTT	CASSLSRQVDSPLHF
TRBV4-3	NA	TRBJ1-1	NA	TGCGCCAGCAGCCAAGATCGGGTAGGCACTGAAGCTTTCTTT	CASSQDRVGTEAFF
TRBV18	NA	TRBJ2-2	NA	TGTGCCAGCTCACCTTTCGGAGACAGTACCACCGGGGAGCTGTTTTTT	CASSPFGDSTTGELFF
TRBV7-8	NA	TRBJ2-7	NA	TGTGCCAGCAGCTTCCAGGGCTACGAGCAGTACTTC	CASSFQGYEQYF
TRBV5-1	few	TRBJ2-3	NA	TGCGCCAGCAGCTACGTGGGCAGGAACACAGATACGCAGTATTTT	CASSYVGRNTDTQYF
TRBV4-1	NA	TRBJ2-7	TRBD1	TGCGCCAGCAGGCAGGGACAGGGGAACGAGCAGTACTTC	CASRQGQGNEQYF
TRBV5-1	NA	TRBJ1-4	NA	TGCGCCAGCAGCTTGGGGGCAGGTGGTGAAAAACTGTTTTTT	CASSLGAGGEKLFF
TRBV6-1	NA	TRBJ1-3	TRBD1	TGTGCCAGCAGGGGGACAGGGGACGGAAACACCATATATTTT	CASRGTGDGNTIYF
TRBV5-4	NA	TRBJ2-1	NA	TGTGCCAGCAGCTTGCCAGGGCCAACAGTCAATGAGCAGTTCTTC	CASSLPGPTVNEQFF
TRBV11-2	NA	TRBJ2-1	TRBD1	TGTGCCAGCAGCTCCTACTGGGACAGGGACGGAAACAATGAGCAGTTCTTC	CASSSYWDRDGNNEQFF
TRBV11-2	NA	TRBJ2-7	NA	TGTGCCAGCAGCCAACAGGGTTCCCTTTACGAGCAGTACTTC	CASSQQGSLYEQYF
TRBV2	NA	TRBJ1-1	TRBD1	TGTGCCAGCAGTGTAATACAGGGGGCTCGCGCTTTCTTT	CASSVIQGARAFF
TRBV9	NA	TRBJ2-1	TRBD2	TGTGCCAGCAGCGTTCGGGGCGGGGGGGCCGATGAGCAGTTCTTC	CASSVRGGGADEQFF
TRBV6-1	NA	TRBJ1-3	TRBD1	TGTGCCAGCAGTGGTCGACAGGGAGACGCTGGAAACACCATATATTTT	CASSGRQGDAGNTIYF
TRBV7-6	NA	TRBJ2-6	NA	TGTGCCAGCAGCTTATCCAGGGCCTCCTTCTCTGGGGCCAACGTCCTGACTTTC	CASSLSRASFSGANVLTF
TRBV11-3	NA	TRBJ2-3	NA	TGTGCCAGCAGCTTAGGAACGAGGAGAAGTGGCACAGATACGCAGTATTTT	CASSLGTRRSGTDTQYF
TRBV5-4	NA	TRBJ1-1	NA	TGTGCCAGCAGCTTGGGGGGAGGGACCCGTCCTGAAGCTTTCTTT	CASSLGGGTRPEAFF
TRBV2	NA	TRBJ2-7	TRBD1	TGTGCCAGCAGTGAAGGACAGGGATCCTACGAGCAGTACTTC	CASSEGQGSYEQYF
TRBV7-9	NA	TRBJ2-6	TRBD1	TGTGCCAGCAGCGGTACCGGGACAGGGACGACTGGGGCCAACGTCCTGACTTTC	CASSGTGTGTTGANVLTF
TRBV29-1	NA	TRBJ1-2	NA	TGCAGCGCCAACTTGGGGGGTTACTATGGCTACACCTTC	CSANLGGYYGYTF
TRBV19	NA	TRBJ1-2	TRBD1	TGTGCCAGTAGTATGCGGGACAGCTTATATGGCTACACCTTC	CASSMRDSLYGYTF
TRBV5-1	NA	TRBJ2-7	TRBD2	TGCGCCAGCAGCTTGATTTCTAGCGGGGGGGCGTACGAGAAGTACTTC	CASSLISSGGAYEKYF
TRBV5-1	NA	TRBJ2-5	NA	TGCGCCAGCAGCTTGGTGGCTAGCTTACAAGAGACCCAGTACTTC	CASSLVASLQETQYF
TRBV4-1	NA	TRBJ2-1	NA	TGCGCCAGCAGCCACCCCCGAAAGGTGATCGGGTTGTCGTTCAATGAGCAGTTCTTC	CASSHPRKVIGLSFNEQFF
TRBV6-1	NA	TRBJ1-6	NA	TGTGCCAGCAGCCTCCTTAGCTCCTATAATTCACCCCTCCACTTT	CASSLLSSYNSPLHF
TRBV2	NA	TRBJ1-3	NA	TGTGCCAGCACCCGGGGCTCTGGAAACACCATATATTTT	CASTRGSGNTIYF
TRBV6-5	NA	TRBJ1-6	NA	TGTGCCAGCAGTGATCAGGGGTCTTCACCCCTCCACTTT	CASSDQGSSPLHF
TRBV6-5	NA	TRBJ2-1	TRBD2	TGTGCCAGCAGTTACGGACTAGCGGGGGGGTACAATGAGCAGTTCTTC	CASSYGLAGGYNEQFF
TRBV7-9	NA	TRBJ2-3	TRBD1	TGTGCCAGCAGCTTAGTCGGACAGGGTCGGGGCACAGATACGCAGTATTTT	CASSLVGQGRGTDTQYF
TRBV7-2	NA	TRBJ2-7	NA	TGTGCCAGCAGGCGGGGAGGACAGGCCTACGAGCAGTACTTC	CASRRGGQAYEQYF
TRBV7-9	NA	TRBJ1-1	TRBD1	TGTGCCAGCAGCTTCGGGACAGGGAACACTGAAGCTTTCTTT	CASSFGTGNTEAFF
TRBV7-9	NA	TRBJ2-1	NA	TGTGCCAGCAGCTTAGGTCGTCCGGGGGGCCCAGACAATGAGCAGTTCTTC	CASSLGRPGGPDNEQFF
TRBV4-3	NA	TRBJ1-3	NA	TGCGCCAGCAGCCAAGATCTCGCACTCCGCACCATATATTTT	CASSQDLALRTIYF
TRBV16	NA	TRBJ1-2	NA	TGTGCCAGCAGCCAAAAGGGAGTCTATGGCTACACCTTC	CASSQKGVYGYTF
TRBV7-9	NA	TRBJ1-6	NA	TGTGCCAGCAGCTTAGGGACAGAATATAATTCACCCCTCCACTTT	CASSLGTEYNSPLHF
TRBV5-6	NA	TRBJ2-1	TRBD2	TGTGCCAGCAGCTTGGGGGGACTAGCGGAGGGGTTCTTC	CASSLGGLAEGFF
TRBV18	NA	TRBJ1-2	TRBD1	TGTGCCAGCTCACCATACGGACAGGGGGCGGCGGGTGGCTACACCTTC	CASSPYGQGAAGGYTF
TRBV7-9	NA	TRBJ1-2	TRBD1	TGTTCCAGCAGCTTAGTCGGGGGACAGTCTGATTATAACTATGGCTACACCTTC	CSSSLVGGQSDYNYGYTF
TRBV7-2	few	TRBJ2-3	NA	TGTGCCAGCAGCTCACAGGCGGGGAGCACAGATACGCAGTATTTT	CASSSQAGSTDTQYF
TRBV27	NA	TRBJ2-1	TRBD1	TGTGCCAGCATTCCCCTCACGACAGGGGGGCTGGTCGGGACCTACAATGAGCAGTTCTTC	CASIPLTTGGLVGTYNEQFF
TRBV9	NA	TRBJ2-7	NA	TGTGCCAGCAGCGCGGGTGACAGCTCCTACGAGCAGTACTTC	CASSAGDSSYEQYF
TRBV7-9	once	TRBJ2-1	TRBD1	TGTGCCAGCAGCTTAGGGACAGGGATGTTCTTC	CASSLGTGMFF
TRBV19	NA	TRBJ2-2	NA	TGTGCCAGTAGTGTGTCAGCGAACACCGGGGAGCTGTTTTTT	CASSVSANTGELFF
TRBV2	NA	TRBJ1-2	NA	TGTGCCAGCAGTGACGACGGACTTGGTGGCTACACCTTC	CASSDDGLGGYTF
TRBV5-6	once	TRBJ1-2	TRBD1	TGTGCCAGCAGCTCGGGACAGGGGGCGTCTGGCTACACCTTC	CASSSGQGASGYTF
TRBV7-2	NA	TRBJ2-2	TRBD1	TGTGCCAGCAGTTTACTAGGACAGGGTTCCACCGGGGAGCTGTTTTTT	CASSLLGQGSTGELFF
TRBV7-2	NA	TRBJ2-3	NA	TGTGCCAGCAGCTTAGGCCCGGGAGATACGCAGTATTTT	CASSLGPGDTQYF
TRBV6-5	NA	TRBJ1-1	NA	TGTGCCAGCAGTTACTCGCACAGGGCCGCTGAAGCTTTCTTT	CASSYSHRAAEAFF
TRBV21-1	NA	TRBJ2-5	NA	TGTGCCAGCAGCTCGGTGGGGACTAGCGGGGTAAGTGGCTCAGAGACCCAGTACTTC	CASSSVGTSGVSGSETQYF
TRBV2	NA	TRBJ2-7	NA	TGTGCCAGCAGTCCAGTCGCGGGACAGTTCTACGAGCAGTACTTC	CASSPVAGQFYEQYF
TRBV5-1	NA	TRBJ2-3	NA	TGCGCCAGCAGCCCCCTGACAGACACAGATACGCAGTATTTT	CASSPLTDTDTQYF